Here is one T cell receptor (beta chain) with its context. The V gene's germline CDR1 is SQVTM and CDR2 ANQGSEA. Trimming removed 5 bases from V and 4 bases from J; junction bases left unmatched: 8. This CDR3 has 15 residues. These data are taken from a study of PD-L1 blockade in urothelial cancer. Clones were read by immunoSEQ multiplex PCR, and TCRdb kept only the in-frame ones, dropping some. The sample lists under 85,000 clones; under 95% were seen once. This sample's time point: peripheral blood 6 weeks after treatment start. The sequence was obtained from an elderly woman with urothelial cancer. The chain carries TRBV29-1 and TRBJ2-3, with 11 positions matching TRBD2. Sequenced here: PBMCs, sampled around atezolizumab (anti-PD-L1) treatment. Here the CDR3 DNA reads TGCAGCGTTCGAAGGGGTAGCGGGAGGGCAGATACGCAGTATTTT. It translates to CSVRRGSGRADTQYF.